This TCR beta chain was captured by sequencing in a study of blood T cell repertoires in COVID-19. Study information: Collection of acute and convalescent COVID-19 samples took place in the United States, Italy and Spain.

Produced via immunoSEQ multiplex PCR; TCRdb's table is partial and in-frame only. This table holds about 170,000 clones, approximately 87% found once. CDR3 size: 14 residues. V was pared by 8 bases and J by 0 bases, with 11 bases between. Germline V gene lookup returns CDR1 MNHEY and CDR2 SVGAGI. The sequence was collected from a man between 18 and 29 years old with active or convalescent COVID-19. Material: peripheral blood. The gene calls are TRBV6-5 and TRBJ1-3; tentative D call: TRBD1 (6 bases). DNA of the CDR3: TGTGCCAGCGGGACAATCTACTCTGGAAACACCATATATTTT. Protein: CASGTIYSGNTIYF.